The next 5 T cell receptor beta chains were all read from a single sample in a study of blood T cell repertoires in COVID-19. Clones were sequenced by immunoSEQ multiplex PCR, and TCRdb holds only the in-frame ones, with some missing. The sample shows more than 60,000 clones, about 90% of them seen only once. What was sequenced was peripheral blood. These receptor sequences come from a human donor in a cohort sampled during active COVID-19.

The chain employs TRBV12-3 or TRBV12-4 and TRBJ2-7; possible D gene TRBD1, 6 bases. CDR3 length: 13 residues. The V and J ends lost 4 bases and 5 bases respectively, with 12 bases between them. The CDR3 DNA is TGTGCCAGCAGTTCCGGGGACACTAACGAGCAGTACTTC. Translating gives CASSSGDTNEQYF.

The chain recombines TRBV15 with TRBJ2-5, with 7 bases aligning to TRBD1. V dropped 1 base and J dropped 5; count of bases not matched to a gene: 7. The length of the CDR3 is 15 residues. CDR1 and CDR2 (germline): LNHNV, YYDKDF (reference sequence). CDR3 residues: CATSRGDREWETQYF. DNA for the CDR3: TGTGCCACCAGCAGAGGTGACAGGGAGTGGGAGACCCAGTACTTC.

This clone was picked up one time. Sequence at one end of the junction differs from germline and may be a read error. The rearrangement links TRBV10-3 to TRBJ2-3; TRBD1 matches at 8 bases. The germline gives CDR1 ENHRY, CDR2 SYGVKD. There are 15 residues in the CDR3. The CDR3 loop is CAISRQGMGTDMQYF. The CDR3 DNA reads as TGTGCCATCAGTCGACAGGGGATGGGGACAGATATGCAGTATTTT.

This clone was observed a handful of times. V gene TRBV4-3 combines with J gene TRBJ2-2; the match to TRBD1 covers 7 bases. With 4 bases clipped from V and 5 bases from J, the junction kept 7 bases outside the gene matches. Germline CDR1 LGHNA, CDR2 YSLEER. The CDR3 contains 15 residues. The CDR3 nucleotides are TGCGCCAGCAGCCCCGACAGGGTGGCGACCGGGGAGCTGTTTTTT. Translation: CASSPDRVATGELFF.

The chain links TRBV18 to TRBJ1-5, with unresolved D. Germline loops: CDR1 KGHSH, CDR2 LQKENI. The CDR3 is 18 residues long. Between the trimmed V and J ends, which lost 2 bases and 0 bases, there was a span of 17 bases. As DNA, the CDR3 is TGTGCCAGCTCACCAGAAGCTTTTGGAGGGTTTAGCAATCAGCCCCAGCATTTT. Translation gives CASSPEAFGGFSNQPQHF.